The 2 T cell receptor beta chains reported below all come from one sample, sequenced in a study of cytomegalovirus exposure and HLA in healthy donors. PCR was performed using 60 Vbeta and 13 Jbeta primers. Profiled with immunoSEQ multiplex PCR; TCRdb holds only in-frame clones, not every one. The sample yields 190,000 or so clones, 75% to 85% seen once. Sequencing was done on a sample of PBMCs. The origin of the receptors is a boy between 10 and 17 years old in good health and CMV-seronegative.

The chain uses TRBV27 and TRBJ1-1; 7 bases match TRBD1. The CDR3 has 16 residues. Germline CDR1 is MNHEY and CDR2 is SMNVEV (reference sequence). V was pared by 1 base and J by 4 bases, with 9 bases of the junction left unmatched. The CDR3 nucleotides read TGTGCCAGCAGTTTATTTCCCGCAGGGGGAAGCACTGAAGCTTTCTTT. Its translation: CASSLFPAGGSTEAFF.

The chain employs TRBV11-1 and TRBJ2-7; maybe TRBD1 (6 bases). The length of the CDR3 is 18 residues. Per germline, CDR1 SGHAT and CDR2 FQDESV (reference sequence). Trimming shortened V by 4 bases and J by 3 bases, and 25 bases separated the two germline ends. The CDR3 DNA sequence: TGTGCCAGCAGCTCCTTCCCCGAAACAGGGCCCTCCGTCTACGAGCAGTACTTC. It codes for CASSSFPETGPSVYEQYF. The variable domain in full, completed from reference TRBV11-1 and TRBJ2-7, reads EAEVAQSPRYKITEKSQAVAFWCDPISGHATLYWYRQILGQGPELLVQFQDESVVDDSQLPKDRFSAERLKGVDSTLKIQPAELGDSAMYLCASSSFPETGPSVYEQYFGPGTRLTVT.